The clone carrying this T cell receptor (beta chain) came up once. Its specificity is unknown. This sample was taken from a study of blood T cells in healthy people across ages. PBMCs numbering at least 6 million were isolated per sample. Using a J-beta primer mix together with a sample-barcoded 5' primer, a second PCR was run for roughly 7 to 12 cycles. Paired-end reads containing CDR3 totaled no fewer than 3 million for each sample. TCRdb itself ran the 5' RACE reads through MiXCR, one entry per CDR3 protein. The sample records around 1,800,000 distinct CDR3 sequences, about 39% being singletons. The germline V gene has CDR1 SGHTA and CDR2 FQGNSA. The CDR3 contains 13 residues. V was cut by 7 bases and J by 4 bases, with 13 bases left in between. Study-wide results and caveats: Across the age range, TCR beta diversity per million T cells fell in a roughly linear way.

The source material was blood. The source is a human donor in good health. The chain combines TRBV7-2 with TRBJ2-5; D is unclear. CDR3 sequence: CASNSMAGETQYF. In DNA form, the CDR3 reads TGTGCCAGCAACTCGATGGCCGGAGAGACCCAGTACTTC.